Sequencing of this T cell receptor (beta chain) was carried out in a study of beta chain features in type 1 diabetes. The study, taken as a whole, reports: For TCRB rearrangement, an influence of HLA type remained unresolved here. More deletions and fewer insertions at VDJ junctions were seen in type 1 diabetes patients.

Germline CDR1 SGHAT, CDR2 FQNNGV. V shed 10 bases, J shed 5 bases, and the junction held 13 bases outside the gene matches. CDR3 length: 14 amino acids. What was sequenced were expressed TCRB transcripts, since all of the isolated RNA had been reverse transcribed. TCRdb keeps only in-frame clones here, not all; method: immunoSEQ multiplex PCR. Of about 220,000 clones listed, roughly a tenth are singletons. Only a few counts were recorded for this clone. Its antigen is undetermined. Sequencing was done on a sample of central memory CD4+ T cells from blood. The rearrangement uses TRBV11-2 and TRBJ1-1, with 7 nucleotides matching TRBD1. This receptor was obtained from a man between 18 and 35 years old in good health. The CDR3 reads CATEKGQFLTEAFF. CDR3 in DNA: TGTGCCACCGAGAAGGGACAGTTCCTTACTGAAGCTTTCTTT.